The rows below give T cell receptor beta chains drawn from one sample of a study of shared clonotypes between healthy human individuals. Produced via immunoSEQ multiplex PCR; TCRdb's table is partial and in-frame only. The sample lists approximately 940,000 clones, approximately 80% occurring once. Sequenced input: memory CD4+ T cells sorted from blood. All receptors derive from a man aged 18 to 35 in good health. The CDR3 runs from the conserved cysteine through the conserved F or W. The D gene is left open where the match is weak. A row's size may be missing; if present it is once, few, many or a size class.

D gene | clone size | J gene | V gene | CDR3 DNA | CDR3 protein
. | . | TRBJ2-1 | TRBV28 | TGTGCCACCATTAGGGGGGGTTCCTACAATGAGCAGTTCTTC | CATIRGGSYNEQFF
TRBD1 | . | TRBJ1-1 | TRBV9 | TGTGCCAGCAGCCCCTCCCCAGGGGGGGTGGGTACTGAAGCTTTCTTT | CASSPSPGGVGTEAFF
. | . | TRBJ1-1 | TRBV2 | TGTGCCAGCAGTCTGGGAGGGGGTGGTGGCACTGAAGCTTTCTTT | CASSLGGGGGTEAFF
. | . | TRBJ2-1 | TRBV30 | TGTGCCTGGAGTGAGAACAATGAGCAGTTCTTC | CAWSENNEQFF
TRBD1 | many | TRBJ1-6 | TRBV25-1 | TGTGCCAGCAGTGAATTAGACAGGGATAATTCACCCCTCCACTTT | CASSELDRDNSPLHF
. | . | TRBJ2-7 | TRBV2 | TGTGCCAGCACCAGGGACCAAAGGAACGAGCAGTACTTC | CASTRDQRNEQYF
. | . | TRBJ2-5 | TRBV7-2 | TGTGCCAGCAGCCAGGGGCTGGTCCAAGAGACCCAGTACTTC | CASSQGLVQETQYF
TRBD2 | . | TRBJ2-5 | TRBV5-1 | TGCGCCAGCACCGGCGGGAGTCCGGGAGAGACCCAGTACTTC | CASTGGSPGETQYF
TRBD1 | few | TRBJ1-6 | TRBV30 | TGTGCCTGGAACCCACTGACAGGGAGCAATTCACCCCTCCACTTT | CAWNPLTGSNSPLHF
. | . | TRBJ2-2 | TRBV11-2 | TGTGCCAGCAGCTCCACCGGGGAGCTGTTTTTT | CASSSTGELFF
. | . | TRBJ2-1 | TRBV18 | TGTGCCAGCTCACCACGTGGTCGGGGAGAACAGTTCTTC | CASSPRGRGEQFF
. | . | TRBJ2-7 | TRBV5-6 | TGTGCCAGCAGCTTGGGGAACCCCTACGAGCAGTACTTC | CASSLGNPYEQYF
TRBD2 | . | TRBJ2-1 | TRBV7-2 | TGTGCCAGCAGCTTATCTTACAATAGCGGGCATGAGCAGTTCTTC | CASSLSYNSGHEQFF
TRBD1 | . | TRBJ1-3 | TRBV9 | TGTGCCAGCAGCGTGGACAGGGCGCGAAACACCATATATTTT | CASSVDRARNTIYF
. | once | TRBJ2-7 | TRBV11-2 | TGTGCCAGCAGCCCTCTCTACGAGCAGTACTTC | CASSPLYEQYF
TRBD1 | once | TRBJ1-1 | TRBV6-1 | TGTGCCATCAGTGGACAGGGAGGCACTGAAGCTTTCTTT | CAISGQGGTEAFF
. | . | TRBJ2-5 | TRBV7-2 | TGTGCCAGCAGCTTAGTGGCTCTATCACAAGAGACCCAGTACTTC | CASSLVALSQETQYF
. | . | TRBJ1-4 | TRBV5-4 | TGTGCCAGCAGCTTGCGCCTGACTTCGGCAACTAATGAAAAACTGTTTTTT | CASSLRLTSATNEKLFF
. | . | TRBJ1-6 | TRBV10-3 | TGTGCCATCAGTGGTCAGGGAAGGAGCGGTTATAATTCACCCCTCCACTTT | CAISGQGRSGYNSPLHF
. | . | TRBJ1-1 | TRBV7-9 | TGTGCCAGCAGCCCCCTAACAGATTACACTGAAGCTTTCTTT | CASSPLTDYTEAFF
TRBD1 | . | TRBJ1-5 | TRBV4-1 | TGCGCCAGCAGCCAAGGAGGGTCGACAGGGACTCAGCCCCAGCATTTT | CASSQGGSTGTQPQHF
. | . | TRBJ2-3 | TRBV5-4 | TGTGCCAGCAGCTTGAAGGGTGGAGAATATACGCAGTATTTT | CASSLKGGEYTQYF
. | many | TRBJ1-1 | TRBV7-9 | TGTGCCAGCAGCTTAGAACTGGTCACTGAAGCTTTCTTT | CASSLELVTEAFF
. | . | TRBJ2-5 | TRBV4-1 | TGCGCCAGCAGCCAAGATATGGAGACCCAGTACTTC | CASSQDMETQYF
. | . | TRBJ1-2 | TRBV6-1 | TGTGCCAGCAGTGAAGCAGACAGCTTCTCCTATGGCTACACCTTC | CASSEADSFSYGYTF
TRBD1 | many | TRBJ2-3 | TRBV5-1 | TGCGCCAGCAGATCAAGGTCTGGGACAGCGACAGATACGCAGTATTTT | CASRSRSGTATDTQYF
. | . | TRBJ1-4 | TRBV28 | TGTGCCAGCAGCCCGGACAGTTATAATGAAAAACTGTTTTTT | CASSPDSYNEKLFF
TRBD2 | . | TRBJ2-3 | TRBV6-1 | TGTGCCAGCAGGGGGCGCGGGGGTAACACAGATACGCAGTATTTT | CASRGRGGNTDTQYF
TRBD2 | . | TRBJ2-1 | TRBV10-3 | TGTGCCACAGCGGGGGGGCTGGGTAATGAGCAGTTCTTC | CATAGGLGNEQFF
TRBD1 | . | TRBJ1-1 | TRBV12-5 | TGTGCTAGTGGCCCCCGTGGGACAGGGCCGAACACTGAAGCTTTCTTT | CASGPRGTGPNTEAFF
. | . | TRBJ1-2 | TRBV2 | TGTGCCAGCAGTGACGGAACGAACTATGGCTACACCTTC | CASSDGTNYGYTF
. | . | TRBJ2-7 | TRBV28 | TGTGCCAGCAACCCCCGGGGTCCCTACGAGCAGTACTTC | CASNPRGPYEQYF
. | few | TRBJ2-1 | TRBV7-9 | TGTGCCAGCAGCCCCTTAGAAGGGCGTAACAATGAGCAGTTCTTC | CASSPLEGRNNEQFF
TRBD1 | . | TRBJ1-1 | TRBV18 | TGTGCCAGCTCAGATGACAGGGTGACTCCGGCTTTCTTT | CASSDDRVTPAFF
. | . | TRBJ1-1 | TRBV10-1 | TGCGCCAGCAGTGATGGCGGGGGGACTGAAGCTTTCTTT | CASSDGGGTEAFF
TRBD1 | . | TRBJ2-7 | TRBV5-6 | TGTGCCAGCAGCTCGGACAGGATCTACGAGCAGTACTTC | CASSSDRIYEQYF
TRBD2 | . | TRBJ2-5 | TRBV2 | TGTGCCAGCAGTGAACCCGCTAGCGGGCAAGGAGAGACCCAGTACTTC | CASSEPASGQGETQYF
. | few | TRBJ1-3 | TRBV7-9 | TGTGCCAGCAGCTCCGAGGGCCTCTCTGGAAACACCATATATTTT | CASSSEGLSGNTIYF
. | . | TRBJ2-2 | TRBV5-1 | TGCGCCAGCAGCTTGGACTCAGGGGCCACCGGGGAGCTGTTTTTT | CASSLDSGATGELFF
. | . | TRBJ2-5 | TRBV5-1 | TGCGCCAGCAGCCTGGAACGGACAGCCCAAGAGACCCAGTACTTC | CASSLERTAQETQYF
. | few | TRBJ1-2 | TRBV10-3 | TGTGCCATCAGTGCGGGGCCGCGGCGGGGCTACACCTTC | CAISAGPRRGYTF
. | . | TRBJ1-2 | TRBV10-3 | TGTGCCATCAGTCAAGGAGACTATGGCTACACCTTC | CAISQGDYGYTF
TRBD1 | once | TRBJ1-2 | TRBV6-1 | TGTGCCAGCACCCCCGACAGGGTCTATGGCTACACCTTC | CASTPDRVYGYTF
. | . | TRBJ2-7 | TRBV6-6 | TGTGCCAGCAGTTACTCGATCCAATTCTACGAGCAGTACTTC | CASSYSIQFYEQYF
. | . | TRBJ1-1 | TRBV10-3 | TGTGCCATCAGTGAGGAGGGGGGGCGGACTGAAGCTTTCTTT | CAISEEGGRTEAFF
TRBD2 | . | TRBJ2-7 | TRBV5-1 | TGCGCCAGCAGCTCACGACTAGCGGGGACCTACGAGCAGTACTTC | CASSSRLAGTYEQYF
. | . | TRBJ2-3 | TRBV7-2 | TGTGCCAGCAGCTTAGCGGGAGCTTTCACAGATACGCAGTATTTT | CASSLAGAFTDTQYF
TRBD2 | . | TRBJ2-5 | TRBV2 | TGTGCCAGCACACTAGCGGTTGCCAGGGGAGAGACCCAGTACTTC | CASTLAVARGETQYF
TRBD1 | . | TRBJ2-1 | TRBV5-5 | TGTGCCAGCAGCGAAACCTTGGACAGGGGGACCTACAATGAGCAGTTCTTC | CASSETLDRGTYNEQFF
TRBD1 | . | TRBJ2-1 | TRBV6-4 | TGTGCCAGCAGTGACATGCCGGGGACAGGGCAGTTCTTC | CASSDMPGTGQFF
. | . | TRBJ2-7 | TRBV7-2 | TGTGCCAGCAGCTTTTGGGTGGGCGGGACCTACGAGCAGTACTTC | CASSFWVGGTYEQYF
TRBD1 | few | TRBJ1-1 | TRBV7-3 | TGTGCCAGCAGCTTGGACAGGGAGAAAGCTTTCTTT | CASSLDREKAFF
. | . | TRBJ1-3 | TRBV13 | TGTGCCAGCAGCTTAGGCGAAAGGGCTGGAAACACCATATATTTT | CASSLGERAGNTIYF
TRBD2 | . | TRBJ2-1 | TRBV11-3 | TGTGCCAGCAGCTTGGGCGGGAGGGCCGATGAGCAGTTCTTC | CASSLGGRADEQFF
. | . | TRBJ1-6 | TRBV27 | TGTGCCAGCACTATAGTAGGGGTCAGCGGAATAGCCCCCCTCCACTTT | CASTIVGVSGIAPLHF